Here is one T cell receptor beta chain with its context. Which antigen it targets is not known. Base qualities are not recorded, but no much larger clone differs from it by a single base. The immunoSEQ Assay, a bias-controlled multiplex PCR, was used to amplify TCRbeta CDR3 regions from genomic DNA. The authors processed their data as follows. Nucleated cell counts per sample were estimated from amplification of reference gene primers within the assay. Sequence reads were collapsed and filtered to measure the absolute abundance of every unique TCRbeta CDR3 rearrangement. For each sample, productive Simpson clonality was calculated as the square root of Simpson's diversity index across productive rearrangements. In TCRdb, the immuneACCESS table is reduced to in-frame sequences with V and J assigned. These tables do not hold every clone; where another copy was compared, an unresolved V gene accounts for under half, and the others remain unexplained. V and J calls and clone size are those listed in that table; D and trimming were worked out from the DNA. Here the sample has approximately 140,000 clones; around 87% occur a single time. Roughly 4% of the sample is in the top ten clones.

Collaborating institutions collected whole blood in K2EDTA tubes following their own protocols. For TCRbeta analysis, collaborators shipped samples in one of three forms: frozen whole blood, isolated PBMCs, or DNA extracted from either of those sample types. The data were obtained in a study of blood T cell repertoires in COVID-19 (dated by TCRdb to 2019 to 2021). The study in broad terms: Samples from collaborators originated in the United States, Italy and Spain and spanned both the acute and convalescent phases of COVID-19. Samples came from the ongoing ImmuneRACE study (first 160 participants) plus 1,254 subjects from 6 global collaborators. The prospective study material was composed of cDNA or gDNA derived from T cells, B-cell-depleted T cells, or PBMCs. Where available, HLA class I and class II types were obtained from metadata supplied by the sample provider rather than from assay-based typing. The dataset comprised deeply sampled blood TCRbeta repertoires from subjects exposed to, actively infected with, or recovered from COVID-19. The repertoires were made available in a free public database intended to serve as a resource for research on the immune response to SARS-CoV-2. A de-identified subject ID, COVID-19 status, age in years and sex were almost always included in the sample metadata. Beyond this particular receptor, the publication reports: The quantity of clinical and demographic metadata differed by source and by participant and was supplied without curation.

V ends up 1 base short and J 4 bases short, with an unmatched junction base count of 8. Based on the germline V gene (reference sequence), the CDR1 and CDR2 sequences are LGHDT and YNNKEL. The CDR3 measures 17 amino acids from cysteine to phenylalanine. The read is trimmed to its CDR3 DNA, 51 bases read in frame from base 1. The specimen was peripheral blood. This chain joins TRBV3-1 (or the pseudogene TRBV3-2) to TRBJ2-1; 9 nucleotides in the junction match TRBD2. The source of this sequence is a middle-aged woman with acute or convalescent COVID-19. The DNA sequence follows: TGTGCCAGCAGCCAAGGGTTCAGGACTAGCGATTACAATGAGCAGTTCTTC. Translated, this is CASSQGFRTSDYNEQFF.